The next 14 T cell receptor beta chains were all read from a single sample in a study of beta chain features in type 1 diabetes (dated by TCRdb to 2017 to 2018). General findings and caveats noted by the study authors: Type 1 diabetes patients showed a moderate but significant shortening of TCRB CDR3 length in all four CD4+ subsets.

To prepare the library, the immunoSEQ multiplex PCR assay was applied. All of the isolated RNA was reverse transcribed with the High Capacity cDNA Reverse Transcription Kit, so expressed TCRB transcripts were sequenced. TCRdb mirrors the immuneACCESS table, restricted to in-frame sequences. Some clones are absent from its copies; in checked studies, under half trace to an unresolved V gene, and the reason for the others is unknown. The sample includes hundreds of thousands of clones, with roughly 15% observed a single time. The leading ten clones occupy less than 0.02% of the sample. These TCRs' antigens remain unknown. The sample was naive CD4+ T cells from blood. The cell subset or site label, read with the paper, signifies: true naive CD4+ T cells. The receptor set was obtained from a man aged 18 to 29 with type 1 diabetes.

The chain combines TRBV10-3 with TRBJ2-7; the D gene is possibly TRBD2 (6 bases). CDR3 size: 12 residues. Trimming stripped 8 bases from V and 3 bases from J, with 11 bases between. CDR1 is ENHRY, CDR2 SYGVKD, per germline. The CDR3 nucleotides read TGTGCCATCGCCGTGGGGGGCTACGAGCAGTACTTC. Amino acids: CAIAVGGYEQYF.

This clone showed up just once. Other DNA sequences in the sample encode the same CDR3. The genes are TRBV7-9 and TRBJ1-2; tentatively, D is TRBD1 (5 bases). This CDR3 has 14 amino acids. V dropped 3 bases and J dropped 5 bases, with 13 bases sitting between them. The germline V gene has CDR1 SEHNR and CDR2 FQNEAQ (reference sequence). The CDR3 nucleotides are TGTGCCAGCAGCTTGGCAGGAAGGGGTTATGGCTACACCTTC. Protein: CASSLAGRGYGYTF.

This clone was seen more than once but under ten times. V usage is TRBV27 and J usage is TRBJ2-7, with 9 bases lining up with TRBD1. The junction had 3 bases not matched to a gene; V was cut back by 6 bases and J by 0 bases. Germline V gene sequence: CDR1 MNHEY, CDR2 SMNVEV (reference sequence). The CDR3 is 14 residues long. The CDR3 reads CASSRDRDSYEQYF. DNA of the CDR3: TGTGCCAGCAGCCGGGACAGGGACTCCTACGAGCAGTACTTC.

This sequence joins TRBV25-1 and TRBJ1-4; a weak D match, TRBD1 (5 bases). CDR1 and CDR2 from the germline V gene are MGHDK and SYGVNS. Trimming cost V 5 bases and J 5 bases, with 12 bases left between them. The CDR3 contains 14 residues. This CDR3 reads CASSPGLSNEKLFF. Written as DNA, the CDR3 is TGTGCCAGCAGTCCGGGACTCTCGAATGAAAAACTGTTTTTT.

This chain connects TRBV6-1 to TRBJ1-1; TRBD1 agrees at 7 bases. The CDR3 consists of 16 residues. V lost 0 bases and J lost 2; bases outside the gene matches: 6. CDR1 MNHNS and CDR2 SASEGT come from the germline V gene. CDR3 in amino acids: CASSEARQGPNTEAFF. The DNA for the CDR3 is TGTGCCAGCAGTGAAGCGCGACAGGGTCCCAACACTGAAGCTTTCTTT.

This chain links TRBV28 with TRBJ1-2; weak D call: TRBD1 (6 bases). The CDR3 consists of 15 residues. CDR1 is MDHEN and CDR2 is SYDVKM in the germline V gene. Trimming stripped 11 bases from V and 1 base from J, with 20 bases between. This chain's CDR3 is CAGTSRDKINYGYTF. DNA of the CDR3: TGTGCCGGGACCTCCCGGGACAAAATTAACTATGGCTACACCTTC.

For the CDR3, the DNA is TGTGCCAGCAGCACGGTCGGGGAGCTGTTTTTT. Amino acids: CASSTVGELFF. V is TRBV9 and J is TRBJ2-2; D gene unclear. Trimming shortened V by 4 bases and J by 7 bases, and 5 bases separated the two germline ends. Germline V gives CDR1 SGDLS, CDR2 YYNGEE. This CDR3 comprises 11 residues.

This clone was seen a few times. This chain uses TRBV29-1 with TRBJ2-5, with 15 positions matching TRBD2. The CDR3 is 16 amino acids. The V and J ends lost 4 bases and 1 base, in that order; junction bases with no gene match: 4. Germline V gives CDR1 SQVTM, CDR2 ANQGSEA. The CDR3 region is CSVVGTSGGPQETQYF. The DNA of the CDR3 is TGCAGCGTTGTTGGGACTAGCGGGGGGCCCCAAGAGACCCAGTACTTC.

There are a few counts of this clone. DNA for the CDR3: TGTGCCAGCAGCTTCTCCGTCTATTCCGGACGGGAGTACAATGAGCAGTTCTTC. It specifies CASSFSVYSGREYNEQFF. The V gene is TRBV7-2, the J gene TRBJ2-1, with a possible D match to TRBD2 (6 bases). The germline V and J ends were trimmed by 3 bases and 4 bases, with 22 bases remaining between them. The CDR3 extends over 18 amino acids. Germline loops: CDR1 SGHTA, CDR2 FQGNSA.

This clone turned up a few times. The rearrangement links TRBV29-1 to TRBJ2-4, with D perhaps TRBD2 (5 bases). CDR1 and CDR2 from the germline V gene are SQVTM and ANQGSEA. This CDR3 has 13 residues. Trimming removed 4 bases at V and 3 bases at J, with 10 bases between. The CDR3 bases are TGCAGCGTTGTTCGGGGTAGCAAAAACATTCAGTACTTC. Its translation: CSVVRGSKNIQYF.

In its sample, this clone was seen a few times. The rearrangement uses TRBV11-2 and TRBJ2-1; 8 bases fit TRBD2. The trim removed 4 bases at V and 10 bases at J, leaving 21 bases unmatched. CDR1 SGHAT and CDR2 FQNNGV come from the germline V gene. This CDR3 has 18 residues. Here the CDR3 DNA reads TGTGCCAGCAGCTCCCCGAGGGAGAGGACTAGCCAAGCCCTAGAGCAGTTCTTC. Its protein is CASSSPRERTSQALEQFF.

The chain links TRBV10-3 to TRBJ1-1, with 8 bases matching TRBD1. V gave up 3 bases and J gave up 4 bases; unmatched junction bases: 7. The CDR3 consists of 15 residues. CDR1 is ENHRY and CDR2 is SYGVKD in the germline V gene. The CDR3 sequence is CAISELGTGRTEAFF. DNA of the CDR3: TGTGCCATCAGTGAACTAGGGACAGGCCGCACTGAAGCTTTCTTT.

The V and J genes are TRBV30 and TRBJ2-2, with TRBD1 matching 10 bases. Looked up from germline, CDR1 is GTSNPN and CDR2 is SVGIG (reference sequence). The CDR3 is 16 residues long. Trimming took 0 bases from V and 7 from J; bases not matched to a gene: 8. DNA for the CDR3: TGTGCCTGGAGTGTTCTCGGGACAGGGGTTGTCGGGGAGCTGTTTTTT. Protein sequence: CAWSVLGTGVVGELFF.

There are a few counts of this clone. The chain couples TRBV18 to TRBJ1-2, with 9 bases lining up with TRBD1. The CDR3 has 16 amino acids. Unmatched junction bases numbered 8, after V lost 2 bases and J lost 4 bases. Germline CDR1 and CDR2: KGHSH and LQKENI. CDR3 nucleotide sequence: TGTGCCAGCTCACCATCGCCGGGACAGGGTGTCTATGGCTACACCTTC. This translates into CASSPSPGQGVYGYTF.